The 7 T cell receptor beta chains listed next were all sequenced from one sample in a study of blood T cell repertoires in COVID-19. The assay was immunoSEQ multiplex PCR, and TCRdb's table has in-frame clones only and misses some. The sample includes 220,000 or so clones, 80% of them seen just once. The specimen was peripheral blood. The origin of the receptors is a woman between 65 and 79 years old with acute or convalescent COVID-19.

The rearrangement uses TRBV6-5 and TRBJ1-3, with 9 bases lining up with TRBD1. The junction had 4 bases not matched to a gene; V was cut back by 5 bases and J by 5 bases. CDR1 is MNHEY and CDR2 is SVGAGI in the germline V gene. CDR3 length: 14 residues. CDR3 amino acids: CASSRTGGRNTIYF. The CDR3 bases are TGTGCCAGCAGTAGAACAGGGGGCAGAAACACCATATATTTT.

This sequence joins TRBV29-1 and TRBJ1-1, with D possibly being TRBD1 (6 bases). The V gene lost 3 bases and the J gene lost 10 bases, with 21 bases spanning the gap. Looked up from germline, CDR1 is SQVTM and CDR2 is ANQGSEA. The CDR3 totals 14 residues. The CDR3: CSVERGAVGARAFF. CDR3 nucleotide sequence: TGCAGCGTTGAGCGGGGGGCTGTGGGGGCTAGAGCTTTCTTT.

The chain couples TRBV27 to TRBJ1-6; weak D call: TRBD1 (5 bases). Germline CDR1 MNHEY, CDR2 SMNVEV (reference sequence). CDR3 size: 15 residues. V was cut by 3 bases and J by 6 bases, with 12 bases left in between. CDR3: CASSFGGVANSPLHF. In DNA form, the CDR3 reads TGTGCCAGCAGTTTTGGAGGGGTAGCTAATTCACCCCTCCACTTT.

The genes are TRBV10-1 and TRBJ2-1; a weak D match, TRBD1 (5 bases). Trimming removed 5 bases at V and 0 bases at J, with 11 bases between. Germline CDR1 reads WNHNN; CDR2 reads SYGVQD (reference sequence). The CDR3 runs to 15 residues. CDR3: CASSKAGISYNEQFF. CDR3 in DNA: TGCGCCAGCAGTAAAGCAGGGATCTCCTACAATGAGCAGTTCTTC.

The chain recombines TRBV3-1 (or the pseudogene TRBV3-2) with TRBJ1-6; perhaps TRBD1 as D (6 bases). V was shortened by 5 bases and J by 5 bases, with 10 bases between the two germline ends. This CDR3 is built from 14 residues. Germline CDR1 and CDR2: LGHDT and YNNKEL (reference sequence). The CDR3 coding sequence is TGTGCCAGCAGCTCCGGACAGAATAATTCACCCCTCCACTTT. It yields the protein CASSSGQNNSPLHF.

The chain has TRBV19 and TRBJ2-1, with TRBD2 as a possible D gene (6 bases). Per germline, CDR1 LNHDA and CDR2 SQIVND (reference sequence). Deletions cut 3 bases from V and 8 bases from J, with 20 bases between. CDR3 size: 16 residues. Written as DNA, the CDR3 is TGTGCCAGTAGTATTCGGGCGGGACCCGCCAGCTATGAGCAGTTCTTC. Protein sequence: CASSIRAGPASYEQFF.

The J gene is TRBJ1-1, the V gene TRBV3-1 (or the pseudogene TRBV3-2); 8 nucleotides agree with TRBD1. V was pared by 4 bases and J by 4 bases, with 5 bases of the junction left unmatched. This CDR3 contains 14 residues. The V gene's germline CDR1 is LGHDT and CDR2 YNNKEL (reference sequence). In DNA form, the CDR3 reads TGTGCCAGCAGCCGGGGACAGGCCACCACTGAAGCTTTCTTT. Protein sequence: CASSRGQATTEAFF.